This T cell receptor beta chain was documented in a study of blood T cell repertoires in COVID-19. Study background: PBMCs, B-cell-depleted T cells, or T cells were the source of the cDNA or gDNA that made up the material.

Some clones are missing from TCRdb's copy, which holds only in-frame ones; the method was immunoSEQ multiplex PCR. The table has 200,000 to 300,000 clones, around 86% seen once. CDR1 and CDR2 from the germline V gene are MNHEY and SVGAGI. This CDR3 is 12 amino acids long. This receptor was obtained from a man at least 80 years old with acute or convalescent COVID-19. The specimen was peripheral blood. The J gene is TRBJ2-6, the V gene TRBV6-5; D call uncertain. CDR3 in amino acids: CGILSGANVLTF. As DNA, the CDR3 is TGTGGTATCCTCTCTGGGGCCAACGTCCTGACTTTC.